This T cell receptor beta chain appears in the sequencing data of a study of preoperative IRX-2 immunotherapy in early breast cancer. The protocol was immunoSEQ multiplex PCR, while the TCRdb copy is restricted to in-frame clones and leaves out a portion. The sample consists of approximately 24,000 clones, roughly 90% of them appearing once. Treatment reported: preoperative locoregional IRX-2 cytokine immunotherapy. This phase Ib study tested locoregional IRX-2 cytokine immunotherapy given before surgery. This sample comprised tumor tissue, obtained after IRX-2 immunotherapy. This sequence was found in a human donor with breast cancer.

The CDR3 spells CASSWGEPATYGYTF. CDR3 nucleotides: TGCGCCAGCAGCTGGGGAGAACCCGCGACCTATGGCTACACCTTC. This chain connects TRBV5-1 to TRBJ1-2; D ambiguous. With 3 bases removed from V and 4 bases from J, the gap between germline ends came to 16 bases. This CDR3 has 15 amino acids. Germline V lookup: CDR1 SGHRS, CDR2 YFSETQ.